These 5 T cell receptor beta chains were sequenced from one sample in a study of cytomegalovirus exposure and HLA in healthy donors. Method: immunoSEQ multiplex PCR; TCRdb's copy keeps in-frame clones and lacks some. The table has 150,000 to 180,000 clones, approximately 86% seen once. Sample: PBMCs. The receptors shown here come from a man between 18 and 29 years old in good health and CMV-seropositive.

J is TRBJ2-1 and V is TRBV18; TRBD2 aligns across 12 bases. Germline V CDR1 and CDR2: KGHSH, LQKENI. V lost 6 bases, J lost 7 bases, and 1 base stayed unmatched. The CDR3 length is 13 residues. CDR3 sequence (DNA): TGTGCCAGCTCCGGACTAGCGGGGAATGAGCAGTTCTTC. It yields the protein CASSGLAGNEQFF.

The gene calls are TRBV5-5 and TRBJ2-2; 8 bases map to TRBD2. There are 16 residues in the CDR3. Trimming took 3 bases from V and 1 from J; bases not matched to a gene: 5. The V gene's germline CDR1 is SGHKS and CDR2 YYEKEE (reference sequence). The CDR3, as DNA: TGTGCCAGCAGCTCAATAGCGGGACGGAACACCGGGGAGCTGTTTTTT. Amino acid sequence: CASSSIAGRNTGELFF.

The CDR3 DNA reads as TGTGCCAGCAGCTCGACAGGGCTTGGGGCCAACGTCCTGACTTTC. Amino acid sequence: CASSSTGLGANVLTF. The chain links TRBV11-3 to TRBJ2-6, with TRBD1 matching over 7 bases. The V segment lost 4 bases and the J segment 3 bases; nucleotides outside the gene matches: 3. CDR3 length: 15 residues. CDR1 SGHNT and CDR2 YENEEA come from the germline V gene.

The V call is TRBV6-5, the J call TRBJ2-7; 10 bases agree with TRBD2. The germline V gene has CDR1 MNHEY and CDR2 SVGAGI. This CDR3 is 15 amino acids long. V shed 2 bases and J 4 bases; nucleotides not matched to a gene: 5. CDR3 amino acids: CASSYRASGGYEQYF. In nucleotides, the CDR3 is TGTGCCAGCAGTTACAGGGCTAGCGGGGGTTACGAGCAGTACTTC.

The chain is built from TRBV7-9 and TRBJ1-2; D not resolved. V lost 1 base and J 8 bases, leaving 11 bases between the germline ends. This CDR3 spans 13 amino acids. CDR1 and CDR2 (germline): SEHNR, FQNEAQ (reference sequence). CDR3 bases: TGTGCCAGCAGCTTAGTCGGAGGTCGGGGCTACACCTTC. Translating it yields CASSLVGGRGYTF. Filled out from reference TRBV7-9 and TRBJ1-2, the complete variable domain reads DTGVSQNPRHKITKRGQNVTFRCDPISEHNRLYWYRQTLGQGPEFLTYFQNEAQLEKSRLLSDRFSAERPKGSFSTLEIQRTEQGDSAMYLCASSLVGGRGYTFGSGTRLTVV.